The present entry profiles one T cell receptor (beta chain) with its context. The data stem from a study of blood T cells in healthy people across ages. A sample-barcoded 5' primer and a J-beta primer mix were used in a second PCR of roughly 7 to 11 cycles. Via MiXCR, TCRdb re-called the 5' RACE reads, giving one row per CDR3 protein. This table holds 550,000 to 800,000 distinct CDR3 sequences, roughly 32% found once. This CDR3 is built from 15 residues. V was clipped by 5 bases and J by 6 bases; unmatched bases: 11. Sequenced: blood. The receptor was isolated from an elderly woman in good health. The chain is built from TRBV12-3 or TRBV12-4 and TRBJ2-3; 7 nucleotides match TRBD2. In DNA, the CDR3 is TGTGCCAGCAGTCGAGCGGGGCGACGGGGGGATACGCAGTATTTT. Translated: CASSRAGRRGDTQYF.